This T cell receptor beta chain is drawn from a study of blood T cell repertoires in COVID-19. Turning to the study itself: T cells, B-cell-depleted T cells, or PBMCs provided the cDNA or gDNA that served as material.

All enrollees were about 18 to 89 years old and from roughly 26 US areas. Clones were sequenced by immunoSEQ multiplex PCR, and TCRdb holds only the in-frame ones, with some missing. The profile shows roughly 250,000 clones, about 89% of them singletons. Germline CDR1 is SGHTA and CDR2 is FQGTGA. This CDR3 comprises 16 residues. V was clipped by 1 base and J by 1 base, with 11 bases between them. This TCR derives from a middle-aged man who had recovered from COVID-19. Sample: PBMCs or T cells enriched from blood (not recorded which). This chain joins TRBV7-3 and TRBJ1-3; possible D gene TRBD1, 5 bases. As DNA, the CDR3 is TGTGCCAGCAGCTTAAGGTCGGCAGGGTCTGGAAACACCATATATTTT. Translating gives CASSLRSAGSGNTIYF.